This T cell receptor (beta chain) was profiled in a study of OX40 agonist ivuxolimab in advanced cancers. Turning to the study itself: Prior anti-PD-1, anti-PD-L1 or anti-CTLA-4 therapy was allowed; approximately 40% had some.

Only one count was recorded for this clone. Its antigen is not known. The CDR3 loop spans 17 amino acids. V trimming: 2 bases; J trimming: 5 bases; junction bases outside the gene matches: 7. Germline loops: CDR1 MGHRA, CDR2 YSYEKL. The assay was immunoSEQ multiplex PCR, and TCRdb's table has in-frame clones only and misses some. In the table there are approximately 82,000 clones, 88% of which are singletons. Study results and limitations: CD8+ T cells averaged more expanded clones than CD4+. Low normalized T-cell clonal expansion also characterized some of the nonresponders. Clonal expansion in partial responders at 0.1-3.0 mg/kg ranked among the lowest.

The material sequenced was CD4+ or CD8+ T cells sorted from blood, taken in a trial of the OX40 agonist ivuxolimab. The chain recombines TRBV4-1 with TRBJ2-3, with 13 positions matching TRBD2. The clonotype originates from an adult with an advanced solid tumor such as melanoma, head and neck, liver or kidney cancer. The CDR3 here is CASSQTGTSGAGDTQYF. The CDR3 DNA sequence: TGCGCCAGCAGCCAAACCGGGACTAGCGGGGCGGGAGATACGCAGTATTTT.